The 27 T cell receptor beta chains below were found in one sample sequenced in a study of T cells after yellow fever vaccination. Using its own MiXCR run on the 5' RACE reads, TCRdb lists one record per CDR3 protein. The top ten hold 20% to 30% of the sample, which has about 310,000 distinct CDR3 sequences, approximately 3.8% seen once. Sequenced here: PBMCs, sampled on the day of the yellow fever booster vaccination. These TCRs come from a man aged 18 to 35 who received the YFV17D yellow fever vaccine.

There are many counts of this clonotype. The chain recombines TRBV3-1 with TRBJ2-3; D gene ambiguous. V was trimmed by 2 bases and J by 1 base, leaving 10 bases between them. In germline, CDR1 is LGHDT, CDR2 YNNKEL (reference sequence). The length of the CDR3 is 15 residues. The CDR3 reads CASSQTGGGTDTQYF. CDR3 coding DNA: TGTGCCAGCAGCCAAACGGGCGGTGGCACAGATACGCAGTATTTT.

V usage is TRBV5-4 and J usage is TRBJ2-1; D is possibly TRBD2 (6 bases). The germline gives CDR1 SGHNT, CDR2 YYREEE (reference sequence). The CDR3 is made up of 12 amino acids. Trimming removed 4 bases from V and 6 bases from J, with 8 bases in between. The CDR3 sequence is CASSDGSNEQFF. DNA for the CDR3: TGTGCCAGCAGCGACGGGAGCAATGAGCAGTTCTTC.

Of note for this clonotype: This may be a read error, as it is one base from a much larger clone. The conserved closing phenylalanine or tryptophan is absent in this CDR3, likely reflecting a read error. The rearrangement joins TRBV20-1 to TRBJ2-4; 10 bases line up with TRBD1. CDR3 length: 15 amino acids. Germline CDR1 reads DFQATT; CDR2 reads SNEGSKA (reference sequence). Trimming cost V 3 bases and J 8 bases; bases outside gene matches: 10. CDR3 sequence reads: CSARTGGTGDDIQYY. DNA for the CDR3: TGCAGTGCTAGGACCGGGGGGACAGGGGATGACATTCAGTACTAC.

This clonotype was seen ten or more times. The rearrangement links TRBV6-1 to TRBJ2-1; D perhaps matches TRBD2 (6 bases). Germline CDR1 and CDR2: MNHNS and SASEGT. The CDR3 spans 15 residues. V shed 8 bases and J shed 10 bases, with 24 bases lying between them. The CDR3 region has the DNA TGTGCCAGCGAGGGAGTCCGGGTTAGCGGCGGGGAGCAGTTCTTC. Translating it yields CASEGVRVSGGEQFF.

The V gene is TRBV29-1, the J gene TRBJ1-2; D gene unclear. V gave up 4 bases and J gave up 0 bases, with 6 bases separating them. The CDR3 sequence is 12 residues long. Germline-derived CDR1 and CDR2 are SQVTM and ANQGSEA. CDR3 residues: CSVVPANYGYTF. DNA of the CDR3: TGCAGCGTTGTCCCAGCTAACTATGGCTACACCTTC.

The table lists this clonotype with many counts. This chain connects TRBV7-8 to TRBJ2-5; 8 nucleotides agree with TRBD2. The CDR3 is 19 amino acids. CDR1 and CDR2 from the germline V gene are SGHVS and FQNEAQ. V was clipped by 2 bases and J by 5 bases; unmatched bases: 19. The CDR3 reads CASSLTSSNLAGPGETQYF. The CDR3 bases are TGTGCCAGCAGCTTAACCAGCTCGAATCTAGCGGGCCCGGGGGAGACCCAGTACTTC.

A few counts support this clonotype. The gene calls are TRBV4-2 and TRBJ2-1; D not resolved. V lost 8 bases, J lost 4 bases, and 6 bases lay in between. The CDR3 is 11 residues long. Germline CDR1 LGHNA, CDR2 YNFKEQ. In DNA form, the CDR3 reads TGTGCCAGCGGTAGGTACAATGAGCAGTTCTTC. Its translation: CASGRYNEQFF.

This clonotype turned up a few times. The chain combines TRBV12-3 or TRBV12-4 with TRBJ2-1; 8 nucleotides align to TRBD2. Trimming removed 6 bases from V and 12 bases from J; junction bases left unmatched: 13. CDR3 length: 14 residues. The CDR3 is CASSRTTSGEGQFF. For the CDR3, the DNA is TGTGCCAGCAGCCGCACAACTAGCGGCGAGGGGCAGTTCTTC.

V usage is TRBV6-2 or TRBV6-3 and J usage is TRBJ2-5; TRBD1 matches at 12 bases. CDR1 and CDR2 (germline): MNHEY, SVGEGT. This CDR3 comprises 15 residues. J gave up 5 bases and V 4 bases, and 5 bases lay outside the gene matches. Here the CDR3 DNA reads TGTGCCAGCAGTTCGGGACAGGGGGCGCCGGAGACCCAGTACTTC. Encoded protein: CASSSGQGAPETQYF.

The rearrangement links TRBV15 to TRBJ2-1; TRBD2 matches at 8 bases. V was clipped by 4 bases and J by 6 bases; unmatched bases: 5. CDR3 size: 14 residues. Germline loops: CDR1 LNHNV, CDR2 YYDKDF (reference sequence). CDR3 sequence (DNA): TGTGCCACCAGCAAACGAACTAGCGGCAATGAGCAGTTCTTC. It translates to CATSKRTSGNEQFF.

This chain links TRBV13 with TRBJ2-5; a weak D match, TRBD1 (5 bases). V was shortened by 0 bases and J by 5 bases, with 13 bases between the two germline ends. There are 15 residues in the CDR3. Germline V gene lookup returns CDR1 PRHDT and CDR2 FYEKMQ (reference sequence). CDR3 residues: CASSLGGEGAETQYF. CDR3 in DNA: TGTGCCAGCAGCTTAGGGGGTGAAGGGGCGGAGACCCAGTACTTC.

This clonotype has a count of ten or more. CDR3 loop: CASSLPPSYEQYF. The DNA for the CDR3 is TGTGCCAGCAGTTTACCCCCTTCCTACGAGCAGTACTTC. The rearrangement links TRBV12-3 or TRBV12-4 to TRBJ2-7; D unresolved. This CDR3 contains 13 residues. V was trimmed by 2 bases and J by 1 base, leaving 6 bases between them.

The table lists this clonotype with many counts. The CDR3 sequence is CASSYAPRRSTDTQYF. The CDR3 DNA follows: TGCGCCAGCAGCTATGCCCCCCGCAGGTCCACAGATACGCAGTATTTT. The rearrangement joins TRBV5-1 to TRBJ2-3; the D is unclear. This CDR3 comprises 16 residues. V shed 3 bases and J shed 2 bases, with 16 bases lying between them. The germline V gene has CDR1 SGHRS and CDR2 YFSETQ.

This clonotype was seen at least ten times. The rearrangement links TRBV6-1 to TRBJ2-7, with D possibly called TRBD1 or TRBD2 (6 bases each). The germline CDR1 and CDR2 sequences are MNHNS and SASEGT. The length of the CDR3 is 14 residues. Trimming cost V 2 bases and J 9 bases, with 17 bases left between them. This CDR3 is CASSERGTSIGQYV. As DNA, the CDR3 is TGTGCCAGCAGTGAACGGGGGACATCCATCGGGCAGTACGTC.

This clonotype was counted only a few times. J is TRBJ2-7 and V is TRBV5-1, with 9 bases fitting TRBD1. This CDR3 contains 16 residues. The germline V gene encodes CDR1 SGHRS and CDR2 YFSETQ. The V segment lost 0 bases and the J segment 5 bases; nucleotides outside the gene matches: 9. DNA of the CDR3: TGCGCCAGCAGCTTGGGATTCGGACAGGGGTATAACGAGCAGTACTTC. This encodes CASSLGFGQGYNEQYF.

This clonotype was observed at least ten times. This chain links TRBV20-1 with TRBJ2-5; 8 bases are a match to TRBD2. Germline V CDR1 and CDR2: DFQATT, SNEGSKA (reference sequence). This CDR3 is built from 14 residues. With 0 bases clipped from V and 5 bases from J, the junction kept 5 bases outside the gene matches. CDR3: CSARDASGGETQYF. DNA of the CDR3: TGCAGTGCTAGAGACGCCTCGGGGGGGGAGACCCAGTACTTC.

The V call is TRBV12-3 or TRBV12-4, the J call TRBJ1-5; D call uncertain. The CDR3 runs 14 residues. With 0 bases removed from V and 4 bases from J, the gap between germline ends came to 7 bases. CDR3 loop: CASSLALSNQPQHF. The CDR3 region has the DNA TGTGCCAGCAGTTTAGCTCTGAGTAATCAGCCCCAGCATTTT.

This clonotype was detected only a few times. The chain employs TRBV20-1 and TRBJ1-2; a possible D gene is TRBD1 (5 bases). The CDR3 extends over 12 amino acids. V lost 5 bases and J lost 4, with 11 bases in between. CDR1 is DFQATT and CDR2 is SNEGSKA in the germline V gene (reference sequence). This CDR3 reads CSAPTAPYGYTF. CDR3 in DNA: TGCAGTGCTCCGACAGCGCCCTATGGCTACACCTTC.

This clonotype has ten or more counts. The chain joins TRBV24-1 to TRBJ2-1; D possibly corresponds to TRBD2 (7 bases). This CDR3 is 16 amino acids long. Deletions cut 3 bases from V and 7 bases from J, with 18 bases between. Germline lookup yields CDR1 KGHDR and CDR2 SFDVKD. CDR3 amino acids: CATSDRGGGGRNEQFF. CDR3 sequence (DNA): TGTGCCACCAGTGATCGGGGCGGGGGCGGTAGGAATGAGCAGTTCTTC.

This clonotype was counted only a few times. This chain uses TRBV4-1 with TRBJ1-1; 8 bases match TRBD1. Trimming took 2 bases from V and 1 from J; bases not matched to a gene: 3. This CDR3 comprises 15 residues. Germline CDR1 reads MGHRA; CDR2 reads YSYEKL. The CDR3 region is CASSQTDRGNTEAFF. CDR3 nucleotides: TGCGCCAGCAGCCAAACCGACAGGGGGAACACTGAAGCTTTCTTT.

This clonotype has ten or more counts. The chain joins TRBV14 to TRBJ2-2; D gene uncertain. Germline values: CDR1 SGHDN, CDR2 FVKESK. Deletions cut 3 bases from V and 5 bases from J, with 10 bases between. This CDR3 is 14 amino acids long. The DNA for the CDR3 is TGTGCCAGCAGCCACCGCACGAGAACCGGGGAGCTGTTTTTT. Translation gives CASSHRTRTGELFF.

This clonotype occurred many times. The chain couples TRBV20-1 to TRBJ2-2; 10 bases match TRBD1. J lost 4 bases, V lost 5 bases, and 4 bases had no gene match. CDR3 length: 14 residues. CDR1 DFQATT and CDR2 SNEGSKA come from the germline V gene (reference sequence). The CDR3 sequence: CSASGTGVTGELFF. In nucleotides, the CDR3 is TGCAGTGCTTCCGGGACAGGGGTCACCGGGGAGCTGTTTTTT.

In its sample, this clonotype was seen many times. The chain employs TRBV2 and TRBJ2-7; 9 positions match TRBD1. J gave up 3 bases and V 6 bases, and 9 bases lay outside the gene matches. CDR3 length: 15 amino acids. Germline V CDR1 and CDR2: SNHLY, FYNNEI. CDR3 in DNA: TGTGCCAGCAGAGCGGGACAGGGTTTAGTCTACGAGCAGTACGTC. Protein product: CASRAGQGLVYEQYV.

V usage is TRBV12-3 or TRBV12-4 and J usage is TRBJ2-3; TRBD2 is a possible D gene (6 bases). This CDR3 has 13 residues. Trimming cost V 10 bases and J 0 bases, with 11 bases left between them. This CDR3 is CATQRASTDTQYF. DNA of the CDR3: TGTGCCACCCAGCGGGCTAGCACAGATACGCAGTATTTT.

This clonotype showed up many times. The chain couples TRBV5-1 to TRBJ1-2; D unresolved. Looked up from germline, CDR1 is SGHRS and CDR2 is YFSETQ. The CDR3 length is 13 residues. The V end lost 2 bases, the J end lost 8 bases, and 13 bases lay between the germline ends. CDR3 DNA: TGCGCCAGCAGCTTTGGGCCCGGGGAAGGCTACACCTTC. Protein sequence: CASSFGPGEGYTF.

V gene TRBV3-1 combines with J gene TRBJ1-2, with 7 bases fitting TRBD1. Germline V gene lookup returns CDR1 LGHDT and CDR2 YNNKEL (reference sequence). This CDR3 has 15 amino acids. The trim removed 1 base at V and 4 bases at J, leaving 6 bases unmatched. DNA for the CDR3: TGTGCCAGCAGCCAAGGGAACAGGGGAATCTATGGCTACACCTTC. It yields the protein CASSQGNRGIYGYTF.

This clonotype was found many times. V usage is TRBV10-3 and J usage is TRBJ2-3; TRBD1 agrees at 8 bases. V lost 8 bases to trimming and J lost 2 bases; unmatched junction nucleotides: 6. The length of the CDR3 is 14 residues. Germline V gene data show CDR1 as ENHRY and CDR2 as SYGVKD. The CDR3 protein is CAIGDRGPTDTQYF. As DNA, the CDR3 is TGTGCCATCGGCGACAGGGGCCCCACAGATACGCAGTATTTT.